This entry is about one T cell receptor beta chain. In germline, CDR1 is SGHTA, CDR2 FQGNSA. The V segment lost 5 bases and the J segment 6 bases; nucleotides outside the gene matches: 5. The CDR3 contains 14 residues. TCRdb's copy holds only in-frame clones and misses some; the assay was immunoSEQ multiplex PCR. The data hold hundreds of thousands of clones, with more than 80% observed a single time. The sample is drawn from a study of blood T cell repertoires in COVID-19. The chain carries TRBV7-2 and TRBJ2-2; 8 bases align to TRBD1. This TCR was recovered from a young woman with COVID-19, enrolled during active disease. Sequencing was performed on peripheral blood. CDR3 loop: CASSLDREAGELFF. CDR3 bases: TGTGCCAGCAGCCTGGACAGGGAGGCCGGGGAGCTGTTTTTT.